The 18 T cell receptor beta chains below were found in one sample sequenced in a study of blood T cell repertoires in COVID-19. TCRdb's copy holds only in-frame clones and misses some; the assay was immunoSEQ multiplex PCR. Among some 350,000 clones listed, around four fifths were seen once. Sequences were obtained from peripheral blood. The receptors come from a young man with active or convalescent COVID-19.

The chain links TRBV29-1 to TRBJ1-1, with 8 bases aligning to TRBD1. Germline CDR1 and CDR2: SQVTM and ANQGSEA. The CDR3 runs 13 residues. The junction had 5 bases not matched to a gene; V was cut back by 4 bases and J by 4 bases. CDR3 sequence (DNA): TGCAGCGTTGTCAACACAGGGGGCACTGAAGCTTTCTTT. The encoded protein is CSVVNTGGTEAFF.

The V call is TRBV19, the J call TRBJ2-5, with 9 positions matching TRBD2. Unmatched junction bases numbered 7, after V lost 4 bases and J lost 4 bases. Per germline, CDR1 LNHDA and CDR2 SQIVND (reference sequence). The CDR3 totals 15 residues. CDR3: CASSTTGTSLETQYF. CDR3 bases: TGTGCCAGTAGTACCACCGGGACTAGCCTAGAGACCCAGTACTTC.

The chain combines TRBV6-5 with TRBJ2-4; 7 bases match TRBD1. Germline CDR1 and CDR2: MNHEY and SVGAGI. This CDR3 spans 14 amino acids. After removal of 0 bases from V and 8 bases from J, the junction contained 4 bases not matched to a gene. In DNA, the CDR3 is TGTGCCAGCAGTTACTCACGTCAGGGGGACATTCAGTACTTC. This gives the protein CASSYSRQGDIQYF.

V and J are TRBV3-1 (or the pseudogene TRBV3-2) and TRBJ2-5; TRBD1 might be the D (5 bases). Per germline, CDR1 LGHDT and CDR2 YNNKEL (reference sequence). This CDR3 region has 14 residues. The ends were cut back, 7 bases at V and 3 bases at J, with 15 bases in the middle. DNA of the CDR3: TGTGCCAGCACCCCGACCGAAGGGGAAGAGACCCAGTACTTC. This encodes CASTPTEGEETQYF.

The chain couples TRBV30 to TRBJ1-1; possible D gene TRBD1, 5 bases. Trimming stripped 0 bases from V and 4 bases from J, with 18 bases between. Per germline, CDR1 GTSNPN and CDR2 SVGIG (reference sequence). This CDR3 comprises 16 residues. CDR3 amino acids: CAWSVLRTSMGTEAFF. The CDR3 DNA follows: TGTGCCTGGAGTGTACTAAGGACATCGATGGGCACTGAAGCTTTCTTT.

This rearrangement joins TRBV29-1 to TRBJ1-2, with 8 bases aligning to TRBD1. The CDR3 runs 12 residues. Per germline, CDR1 SQVTM and CDR2 ANQGSEA. Trimming took 7 bases from V and 6 from J; bases not matched to a gene: 7. The CDR3 nucleotides are TGCAGCGGGACAGGGTCAGCCCATGGCTACACCTTC. Encoded protein: CSGTGSAHGYTF.

This chain connects TRBV18 to TRBJ1-1; possible D gene TRBD1, 5 bases. Germline loops: CDR1 KGHSH, CDR2 LQKENI. This CDR3 contains 14 residues. The germline V and J ends were trimmed by 3 bases and 7 bases, with 15 bases remaining between them. For the CDR3, the DNA is TGTGCCAGCTCACCTGTGCAGGGAATGGGTGAAGCTTTCTTT. Translated, it gives CASSPVQGMGEAFF.

This clone showed up just once. The chain combines TRBV27 with TRBJ2-2; 9 bases fit TRBD2. Per the germline V gene, CDR1 is MNHEY and CDR2 is SMNVEV (reference sequence). The trim removed 8 bases at V and 6 bases at J, leaving 4 bases unmatched. This CDR3 is built from 13 residues. CDR3: CASSSGRPGELFF. The CDR3 nucleotides read TGTGCCAGCTCCAGCGGGAGGCCCGGGGAGCTGTTTTTT.

The chain links TRBV30 to TRBJ1-5; no clear D. The CDR3 extends over 14 amino acids. Trimming took off 5 bases at V and 4 bases at J, with 15 bases between the two ends. Looked up from germline, CDR1 is GTSNPN and CDR2 is SVGIG (reference sequence). As DNA, the CDR3 is TGTGCCTGGGACCTGTCGCAGACTAATCAGCCCCAGCATTTT. Encoded protein: CAWDLSQTNQPQHF. The full variable domain, completed using reference TRBV30 and TRBJ1-5, is SQTIHQWPATLVQPVGSPLSLECTVEGTSNPNLYWYRQAAGRGLQLLFYSVGIGQISSEVPQNLSASRPQDRQFILSSKKLLLSDSGFYLCAWDLSQTNQPQHFGDGTRLSIL.

V and J are TRBV4-2 and TRBJ1-3; maybe TRBD1 (6 bases). The V gene lost 2 bases and the J gene lost 2 bases, with 19 bases spanning the gap. Germline assignment: CDR1 LGHNA and CDR2 YNFKEQ. The CDR3 runs to 18 residues. CDR3 sequence: CASSQPLQQGSTGNTIYF. The CDR3 DNA sequence: TGTGCCAGCAGCCAACCACTCCAACAGGGAAGTACTGGAAACACCATATATTTT.

The chain uses TRBV7-3 and TRBJ2-1, with 9 bases aligning to TRBD1. The CDR3 sequence is 14 residues long. Per the germline V gene, CDR1 is SGHTA and CDR2 is FQGTGA. J lost 8 bases, V lost 4 bases, and 6 bases had no gene match. For the CDR3, the DNA is TGTGCCAGCAGCTCGACAGGGGGGGTCGATGAGCAGTTCTTC. The encoded protein is CASSSTGGVDEQFF.

This sequence joins TRBV5-1 and TRBJ2-3; D remains ambiguous. The germline V gene encodes CDR1 SGHRS and CDR2 YFSETQ. This CDR3 contains 15 residues. Deletions cut 0 bases from V and 2 bases from J, with 10 bases between. Here the CDR3 DNA reads TGCGCCAGCAGCTTGGACCAGCGAGCCACAGATACGCAGTATTTT. This translates into CASSLDQRATDTQYF.

The chain carries TRBV6-5 and TRBJ2-5, with 11 bases matching TRBD2. There are 15 residues in the CDR3. Germline V lookup: CDR1 MNHEY, CDR2 SVGAGI. Trimming removed 0 bases from V and 9 bases from J; junction bases left unmatched: 6. For the CDR3, the DNA is TGTGCCAGCAGTTACTCCCCTAGCGGGGGGCGTGCCCAGTACTTC. Translated, it gives CASSYSPSGGRAQYF.

This clone was seen a handful of times. The chain joins TRBV4-3 to TRBJ1-2; D perhaps matches TRBD1 (6 bases). This CDR3 spans 14 amino acids. V was clipped by 1 base and J by 4 bases, with 10 bases between them. Germline values: CDR1 LGHNA, CDR2 YSLEER. The CDR3 bases are TGCGCCAGCAGCCAAGGAAAAGGGGGCTATGGCTACACCTTC. Translated, it gives CASSQGKGGYGYTF.

The chain employs TRBV5-1 and TRBJ2-3; TRBD1 matches at 9 bases. The V and J ends lost 3 bases and 0 bases, in that order; junction bases with no gene match: 11. The CDR3 length is 18 residues. Looked up from germline, CDR1 is SGHRS and CDR2 is YFSETQ. CDR3 DNA: TGCGCCAGCAGCTCAGGGACAGGGCTGTTTTCTAGCACAGATACGCAGTATTTT. Residues: CASSSGTGLFSSTDTQYF. The full variable domain, with the rest looked up from reference TRBV5-1 and TRBJ2-3, is KAGVTQTPRYLIKTRGQQVTLSCSPISGHRSVSWYQQTPGQGLQFLFEYFSETQRNKGNFPGRFSGRQFSNSRSEMNVSTLELGDSALYLCASSSGTGLFSSTDTQYFGPGTRLTVL.

The chain links TRBV14 to TRBJ1-6; D ambiguous. Trimming pared 0 bases from V and 13 bases from J, leaving 10 bases between. The CDR3 is 13 amino acids. From germline, CDR1 is SGHDN and CDR2 FVKESK. The CDR3 is CASSQDLVGPLHF. DNA for the CDR3: TGTGCCAGCAGCCAAGATTTGGTCGGGCCCCTCCACTTT.

The chain joins TRBV6-5 to TRBJ2-5; D is ambiguous. The germline gives CDR1 MNHEY, CDR2 SVGAGI. The V end lost 6 bases, the J end lost 5 bases, and 10 bases lay between the germline ends. The CDR3 is made up of 12 amino acids. Here the CDR3 DNA reads TGTGCCAGCAGGTCTAGTAGGGAGACCCAGTACTTC. Its translation is CASRSSRETQYF.

The V call is TRBV11-2, the J call TRBJ2-7; 8 positions match TRBD2. CDR3 length: 16 residues. Trimming at V came to 3 bases and at J to 2 bases, leaving 9 bases not matched to a gene. From germline, CDR1 is SGHAT and CDR2 FQNNGV. CDR3 sequence reads: CASSFPGGDGAYEQYF. The CDR3 nucleotides are TGTGCCAGCAGCTTCCCCGGGGGGGACGGAGCCTACGAGCAGTACTTC.